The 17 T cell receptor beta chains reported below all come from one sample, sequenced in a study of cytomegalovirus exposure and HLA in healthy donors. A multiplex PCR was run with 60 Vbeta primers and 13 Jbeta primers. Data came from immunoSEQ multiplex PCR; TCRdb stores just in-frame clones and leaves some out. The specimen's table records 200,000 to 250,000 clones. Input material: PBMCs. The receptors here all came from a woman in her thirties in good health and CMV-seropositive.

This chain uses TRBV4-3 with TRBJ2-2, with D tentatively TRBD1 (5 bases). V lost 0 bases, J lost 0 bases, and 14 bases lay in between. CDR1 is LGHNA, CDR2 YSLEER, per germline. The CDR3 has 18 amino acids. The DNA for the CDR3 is TGCGCCAGCAGCCAAGAAACAGACAGATCCTCGAACACCGGGGAGCTGTTTTTT. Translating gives CASSQETDRSSNTGELFF.

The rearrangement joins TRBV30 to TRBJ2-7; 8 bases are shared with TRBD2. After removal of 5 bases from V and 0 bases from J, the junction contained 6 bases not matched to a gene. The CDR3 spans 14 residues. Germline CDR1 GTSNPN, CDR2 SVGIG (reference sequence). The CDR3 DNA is TGTGCCTGGGACACCGGGACTAGCTCCTACGAGCAGTACTTC. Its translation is CAWDTGTSSYEQYF.

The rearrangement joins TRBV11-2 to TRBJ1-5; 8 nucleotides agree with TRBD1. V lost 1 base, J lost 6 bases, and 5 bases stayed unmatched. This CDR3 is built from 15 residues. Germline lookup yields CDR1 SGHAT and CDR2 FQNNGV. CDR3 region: CASSLGSGGSQPQHF. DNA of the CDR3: TGTGCCAGCAGCTTAGGGTCAGGGGGCAGTCAGCCCCAGCATTTT.

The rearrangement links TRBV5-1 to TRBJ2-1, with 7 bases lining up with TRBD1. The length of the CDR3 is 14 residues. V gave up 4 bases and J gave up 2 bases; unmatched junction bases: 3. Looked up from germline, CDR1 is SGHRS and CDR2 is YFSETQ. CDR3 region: CASSVQGAYNEQFF. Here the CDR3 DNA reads TGCGCCAGCAGCGTCCAGGGGGCCTACAATGAGCAGTTCTTC.

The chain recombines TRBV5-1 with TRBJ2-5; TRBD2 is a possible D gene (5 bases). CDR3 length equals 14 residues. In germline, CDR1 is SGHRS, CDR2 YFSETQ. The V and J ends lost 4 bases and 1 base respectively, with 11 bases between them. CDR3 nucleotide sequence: TGCGCCAGCAGCAGAGGGCCTACCCAAGAGACCCAGTACTTC. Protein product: CASSRGPTQETQYF.

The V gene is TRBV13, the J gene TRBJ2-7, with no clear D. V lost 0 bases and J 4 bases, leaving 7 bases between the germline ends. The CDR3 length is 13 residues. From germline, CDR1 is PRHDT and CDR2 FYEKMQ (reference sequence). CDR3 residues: CASSLGSSYEQYF. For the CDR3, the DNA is TGTGCCAGCAGCTTAGGCTCCTCTTACGAGCAGTACTTC.

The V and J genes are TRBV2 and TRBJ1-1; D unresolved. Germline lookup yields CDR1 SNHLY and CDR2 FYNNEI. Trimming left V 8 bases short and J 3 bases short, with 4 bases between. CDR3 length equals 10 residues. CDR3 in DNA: TGTGCCAGCCTTTACACTGAAGCTTTCTTT. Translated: CASLYTEAFF.

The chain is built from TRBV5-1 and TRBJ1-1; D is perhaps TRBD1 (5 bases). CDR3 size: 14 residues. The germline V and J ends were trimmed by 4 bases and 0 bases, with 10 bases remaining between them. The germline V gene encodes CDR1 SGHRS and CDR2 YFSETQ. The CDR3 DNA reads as TGCGCCAGCAGCCATACAGGCGTGAACACTGAAGCTTTCTTT. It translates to CASSHTGVNTEAFF.

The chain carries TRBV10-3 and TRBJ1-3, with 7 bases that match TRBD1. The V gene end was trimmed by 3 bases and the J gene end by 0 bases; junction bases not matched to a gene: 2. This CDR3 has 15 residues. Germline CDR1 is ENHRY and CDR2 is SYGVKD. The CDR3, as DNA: TGTGCCATCAGTGAACAGGGGTTCTCTGGAAACACCATATATTTT. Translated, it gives CAISEQGFSGNTIYF.

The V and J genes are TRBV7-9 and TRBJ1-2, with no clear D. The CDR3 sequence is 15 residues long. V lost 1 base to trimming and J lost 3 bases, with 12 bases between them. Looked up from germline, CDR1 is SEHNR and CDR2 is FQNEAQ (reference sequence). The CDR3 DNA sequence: TGTGCCAGCAGCTTAGATCGGTCCCCACACTATGGCTACACCTTC. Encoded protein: CASSLDRSPHYGYTF.

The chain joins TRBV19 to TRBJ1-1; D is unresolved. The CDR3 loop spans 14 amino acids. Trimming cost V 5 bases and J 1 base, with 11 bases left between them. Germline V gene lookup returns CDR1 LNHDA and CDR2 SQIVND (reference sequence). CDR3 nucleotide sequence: TGTGCCAGTAGTCCTTTTCAGGCGAACACTGAAGCTTTCTTT. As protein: CASSPFQANTEAFF.

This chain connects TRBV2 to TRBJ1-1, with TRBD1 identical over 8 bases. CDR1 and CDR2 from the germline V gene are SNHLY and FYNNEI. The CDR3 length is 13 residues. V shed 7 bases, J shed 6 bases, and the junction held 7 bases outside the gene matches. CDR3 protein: CASIPQGGPEAFF. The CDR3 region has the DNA TGTGCCAGCATCCCACAGGGGGGGCCTGAAGCTTTCTTT.

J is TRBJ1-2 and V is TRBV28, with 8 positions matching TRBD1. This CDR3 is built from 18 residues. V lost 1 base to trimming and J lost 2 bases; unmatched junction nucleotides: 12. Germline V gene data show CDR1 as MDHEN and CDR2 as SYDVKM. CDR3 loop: CASSLSTNPGQVNYGYTF. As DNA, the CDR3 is TGTGCCAGCAGTTTATCGACAAATCCGGGACAGGTAAACTATGGCTACACCTTC.

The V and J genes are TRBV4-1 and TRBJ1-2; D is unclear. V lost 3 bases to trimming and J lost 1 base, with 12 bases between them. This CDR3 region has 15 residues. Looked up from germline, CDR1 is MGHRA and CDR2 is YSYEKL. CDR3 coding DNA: TGCGCCAGCAGCCATATCCGGGATTTTAACTATGGCTACACCTTC. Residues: CASSHIRDFNYGYTF.

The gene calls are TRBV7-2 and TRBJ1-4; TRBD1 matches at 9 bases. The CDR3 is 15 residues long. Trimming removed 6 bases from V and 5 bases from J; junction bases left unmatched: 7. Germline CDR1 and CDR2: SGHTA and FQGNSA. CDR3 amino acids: CASRLTGGTNEKLFF. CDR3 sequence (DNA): TGTGCCAGCAGGCTTACAGGGGGCACCAATGAAAAACTGTTTTTT.

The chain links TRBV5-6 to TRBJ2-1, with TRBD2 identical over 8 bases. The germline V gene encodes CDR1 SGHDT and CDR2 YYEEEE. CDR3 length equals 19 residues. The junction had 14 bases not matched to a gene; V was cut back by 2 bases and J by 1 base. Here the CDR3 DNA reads TGTGCCAGCAGCTTTGTCCGTGCGGGGGGCGAAAATTCCTACAATGAGCAGTTCTTC. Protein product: CASSFVRAGGENSYNEQFF.

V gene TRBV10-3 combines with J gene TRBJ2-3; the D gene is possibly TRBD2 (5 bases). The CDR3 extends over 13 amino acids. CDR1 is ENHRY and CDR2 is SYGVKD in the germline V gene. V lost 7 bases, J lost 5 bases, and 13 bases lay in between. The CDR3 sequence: CAINSQEVDTQYF. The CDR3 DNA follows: TGTGCCATCAATTCTCAGGAGGTAGATACGCAGTATTTT.